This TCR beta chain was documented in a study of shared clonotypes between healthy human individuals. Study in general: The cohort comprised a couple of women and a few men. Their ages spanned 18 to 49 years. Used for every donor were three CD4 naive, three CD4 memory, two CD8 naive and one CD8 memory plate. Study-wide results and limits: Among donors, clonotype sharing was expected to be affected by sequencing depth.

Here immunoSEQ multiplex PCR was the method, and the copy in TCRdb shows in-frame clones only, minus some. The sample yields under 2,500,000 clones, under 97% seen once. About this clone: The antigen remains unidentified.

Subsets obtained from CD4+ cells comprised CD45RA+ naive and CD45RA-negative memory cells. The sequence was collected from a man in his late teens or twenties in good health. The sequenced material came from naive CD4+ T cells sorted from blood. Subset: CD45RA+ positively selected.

CDR3 DNA sequence: TGTGCCATCAGTGGGACGGACAACTATGGCTACACCTTC. It is translated as CAISGTDNYGYTF. V gene TRBV10-3 combines with J gene TRBJ1-2, with D unclear. Trimming stripped 4 bases from V and 2 bases from J, with 8 bases between. From germline, CDR1 is ENHRY and CDR2 SYGVKD. CDR3 length: 13 amino acids.